This T cell receptor (beta chain) was profiled in a study of blood T cell repertoires in COVID-19. Study details: Sites in the United States, Italy and Spain provided acute and convalescent COVID-19 samples. Sample material is recorded as cDNA or gDNA derived from T cells, B-cell-depleted T cells, or PBMCs.

This clone appeared a few times. Assay used: immunoSEQ multiplex PCR; TCRdb lists only in-frame clones, some missing. The data hold around 200,000 clones, with roughly 89% observed a single time. Sequencing used peripheral blood. The TCR sequence derives from a man aged 35 to 55 with acute or convalescent COVID-19.

CDR3 amino acids: CASSLRGTSNSPLHF. CDR3 DNA sequence: TGTGCCAGCAGCTTACGTGGGACAAGTAATTCACCCCTCCACTTT. This chain connects TRBV11-2 to TRBJ1-6; D perhaps matches TRBD1 (6 bases). In germline, CDR1 is SGHAT, CDR2 FQNNGV. This CDR3 has 15 amino acids. V was cut by 2 bases and J by 6 bases, with 11 bases left in between. The variable domain in full, with the rest retrieved from reference TRBV11-2 and TRBJ1-6, is EAGVAQSPRYKIIEKRQSVAFWCNPISGHATLYWYQQILGQGPKLLIQFQNNGVVDDSQLPKDRFSAERLKGVDSTLKIQPAKLEDSAVYLCASSLRGTSNSPLHFGNGTRLTVT.